Shown below are 25 T cell receptor beta chains from a single sample sequenced in a study of response to subunit inactivated influenza vaccine. A single record per CDR3 protein comes from TCRdb applying MiXCR to the RT-PCR reads. Seen here are under 500,000 distinct CDR3 sequences, over 9.5% observed once, and the top ten hold about 12%. This specimen was PBMCs from blood, taken roughly 46 days after vaccination. The receptors shown here come from a man between 50 and 59 years old who received an inactivated influenza vaccine.

This clonotype was observed at least ten times. This chain uses TRBV2 with TRBJ1-2; possibly TRBD1 for D (5 bases). Per germline, CDR1 SNHLY and CDR2 FYNNEI. The V gene lost 9 bases and the J gene lost 0 bases, with 11 bases spanning the gap. The CDR3 runs to 13 residues. In DNA form, the CDR3 reads TGTGCCAGACTATTGGGGCCTAACTATGGCTACACCTTC. Encoded protein: CARLLGPNYGYTF.

There are a few counts of this clonotype. The rearrangement uses TRBV28 and TRBJ2-5; the match to TRBD1 covers 8 bases. Germline V gene data show CDR1 as MDHEN and CDR2 as SYDVKM. This CDR3 is 16 amino acids long. With V trimmed by 6 bases and J by 5 bases, 14 bases remained unmatched. DNA for the CDR3: TGTGCCAGCAGCCACTGGGCTGGACAGGGTTTGGAGACCCAGTACTTC. Translating it yields CASSHWAGQGLETQYF.

The chain combines TRBV10-3 with TRBJ2-1, with D perhaps matching TRBD1 (8 bases). Trimming stripped 6 bases from V and 5 bases from J, with 14 bases between. This CDR3 spans 14 amino acids. The germline gives CDR1 ENHRY, CDR2 SYGVKD. This chain's CDR3 is CAISAQGGNNEQFF. In nucleotides, the CDR3 is TGTGCCATCAGCGCACAGGGGGGGAACAATGAGCAGTTCTTC.

In its sample, this clonotype was seen a few times. This chain connects TRBV7-9 to TRBJ2-1, with 7 nucleotides matching TRBD2. The CDR3 consists of 15 residues. Per germline, CDR1 SEHNR and CDR2 FQNEAQ (reference sequence). Trimming at V came to 2 bases and at J to 10 bases, leaving 11 bases not matched to a gene. The CDR3 loop reads CASSLSWGRAWEQFF. The CDR3 DNA sequence: TGTGCCAGCAGCTTATCTTGGGGGAGGGCCTGGGAGCAGTTCTTC. The entire variable domain, with the rest obtained from reference TRBV7-9 and TRBJ2-1, is as follows: DTGVSQNPRHKITKRGQNVTFRCDPISEHNRLYWYRQTLGQGPEFLTYFQNEAQLEKSRLLSDRFSAERPKGSFSTLEIQRTEQGDSAMYLCASSLSWGRAWEQFFGPGTRLTVL.

This chain joins TRBV20-1 and TRBJ2-1, with TRBD2 matching 7 bases. J was trimmed by 5 bases and V by 2 bases; bases with no gene match: 9. This CDR3 spans 15 amino acids. Germline V lookup: CDR1 DFQATT, CDR2 SNEGSKA (reference sequence). CDR3 DNA sequence: TGCAGTGCTAGATCCCCAGCGGGAAGAGACAATGAGCAGTTCTTC. It yields the protein CSARSPAGRDNEQFF.

This clonotype was recorded at least ten times. This chain uses TRBV7-6 with TRBJ2-7; 7 bases agree with TRBD2. Germline CDR1 and CDR2: SGHVS and FNYEAQ. The CDR3 extends over 13 amino acids. V was pared by 5 bases and J by 3 bases, with 4 bases of the junction left unmatched. The CDR3 DNA reads TGTGCCAGCAGCCTGACTAGCATCTACGAGCAGTACTTC. As protein: CASSLTSIYEQYF.

This chain connects TRBV7-9 to TRBJ2-2, with D tentatively TRBD2 (6 bases). CDR3 length equals 15 residues. Trimming took off 6 bases at V and 2 bases at J, with 13 bases between the two ends. Germline V gene lookup returns CDR1 SEHNR and CDR2 FQNEAQ (reference sequence). CDR3 sequence (DNA): TGTGCCAGCAGACAAGCGGGTTCCAACACCGGGGAGCTGTTTTTT. It translates to CASRQAGSNTGELFF.

This rearrangement joins TRBV24-1 to TRBJ2-3, with 7 bases lining up with TRBD2. CDR1 is KGHDR, CDR2 SFDVKD, per germline. After removal of 3 bases from V and 1 base from J, the junction contained 3 bases not matched to a gene. The CDR3 covers 15 residues. Written as DNA, the CDR3 is TGTGCCACCAGTGATCTAGCGGACCGCACAGATACGCAGTATTTT. As protein: CATSDLADRTDTQYF.

The chain joins TRBV10-2 to TRBJ2-7, with TRBD1 matching 8 bases. CDR3 length equals 13 residues. V was pared by 6 bases and J by 5 bases, with 6 bases of the junction left unmatched. Germline CDR1 WSHSY, CDR2 SAAADI. CDR3 in DNA: TGCGCCAGCAGGGTCGACAGGGGCCACGAGCAGTACTTC. This encodes CASRVDRGHEQYF.

The chain employs TRBV2 and TRBJ2-3, with TRBD2 as a possible D gene (6 bases). The CDR3 has 13 residues. V lost 6 bases and J 2 bases, leaving 9 bases between the germline ends. Germline V gives CDR1 SNHLY, CDR2 FYNNEI. DNA of the CDR3: TGTGCCAGCAGGGAGGGGACCACAGATACGCAGTATTTT. Translating gives CASREGTTDTQYF.

This clonotype was seen many times. The junction departs from germline at one end; a sequencing error may be responsible. The chain has TRBV5-1 and TRBJ2-7; 7 bases agree with TRBD1. Germline V CDR1 and CDR2: SGHRS, YFSETQ. The CDR3 length is 14 residues. The chain's CDR3 is CASSFIRDSYEQYF. The CDR3 region has the DNA TGCGCAAGCAGCTTCATCCGGGACAGCTACGAGCAGTACTTC.

CDR3 region: CASSPPRGSGYEQYF. The CDR3, as DNA: TGTGCCAGCTCACCACCGCGTGGTTCAGGATACGAGCAGTACTTC. V gene TRBV18 combines with J gene TRBJ2-7; D not certain. CDR3 length: 15 amino acids. V was clipped by 0 bases and J by 4 bases, with 13 bases between them. Germline lookup yields CDR1 KGHSH and CDR2 LQKENI.

The rearrangement links TRBV18 to TRBJ2-1; D not certain. Looked up from germline, CDR1 is KGHSH and CDR2 is LQKENI. V gave up 6 bases and J gave up 5 bases, with 14 bases separating them. The CDR3 is made up of 14 amino acids. DNA for the CDR3: TGTGCCAGCTCTCCCTTCCCGGCGGACAATGAGCAGTTCTTC. Encoded protein: CASSPFPADNEQFF.

As concerns this clonotype: This CDR3 fails to terminate in the conserved phenylalanine or tryptophan, so it likely reflects a read error. The rearrangement joins TRBV4-2 to TRBJ2-7; D unclear. Deletions cut 1 base from V and 4 bases from J, with 14 bases between. CDR1 LGHNA and CDR2 YNFKEQ come from the germline V gene. The CDR3 totals 15 residues. CDR3 coding DNA: TGTGCCAGCAGCCAAGGATCCCAAGGATTTTACGAGCAGTACTTA. Translated, it gives CASSQGSQGFYEQYL.

The chain is built from TRBV6-5 and TRBJ1-5, with D perhaps matching TRBD1 (5 bases). Looked up from germline, CDR1 is MNHEY and CDR2 is SVGAGI. Between the trimmed V and J ends, which lost 4 bases and 5 bases, there was a span of 15 bases. The CDR3 loop spans 15 amino acids. CDR3 loop: CASSSDQGEYQPQHF. The CDR3 region has the DNA TGTGCCAGCAGTTCCGATCAGGGAGAATATCAGCCCCAGCATTTT.

This clonotype was found a few times. The chain links TRBV28 to TRBJ1-2; D is unclear. The CDR3 spans 14 residues. The germline V gene encodes CDR1 MDHEN and CDR2 SYDVKM. V lost 3 bases and J 3 bases, leaving 11 bases between the germline ends. The CDR3 bases are TGTGCCAGCAGTTTGGTCAAGGTCGACTATGGCTACACCTTC. Encoded protein: CASSLVKVDYGYTF.

The chain employs TRBV2 and TRBJ2-7, with D hard to call. This CDR3 is 13 amino acids long. Between the trimmed V and J ends, which lost 7 bases and 1 base, there was a span of 11 bases. CDR1 is SNHLY and CDR2 is FYNNEI in the germline V gene. CDR3 sequence reads: CASKPVQSYEQYF. Here the CDR3 DNA reads TGTGCCAGCAAACCAGTTCAATCCTACGAGCAGTACTTC. Looking up the rest from reference TRBV2 and TRBJ2-7 gives the full variable domain: EPEVTQTPSHQVTQMGQEVILRCVPISNHLYFYWYRQILGQKVEFLVSFYNNEISEKSEIFDDQFSVERPDGSNFTLKIRSTKLEDSAMYFCASKPVQSYEQYFGPGTRLTVT.

This clonotype was observed a handful of times. V is TRBV15 and J is TRBJ2-5, with D perhaps TRBD1 or TRBD2 (6 bases each). V lost 5 bases and J 5 bases, leaving 12 bases between the germline ends. CDR1 is LNHNV and CDR2 is YYDKDF in the germline V gene (reference sequence). CDR3 length: 13 amino acids. The CDR3 sequence: CATSWGLAETQYF. The CDR3 DNA follows: TGTGCCACCAGCTGGGGGCTAGCGGAGACCCAGTACTTC.

At least ten counts were recorded for this clonotype. The chain combines TRBV5-1 with TRBJ2-1; TRBD2 aligns across 7 bases. Germline-derived CDR1 and CDR2 are SGHRS and YFSETQ. The trim removed 2 bases at V and 5 bases at J, leaving 1 base unmatched. The length of the CDR3 is 13 residues. CDR3 bases: TGCGCCAGCAGCTTAGGGACTAACAATGAGCAGTTCTTC. Encoded protein: CASSLGTNNEQFF.

This rearrangement joins TRBV29-1 to TRBJ2-7; D is possibly TRBD1 (5 bases). The CDR3 is made up of 17 amino acids. Germline V gives CDR1 SQVTM, CDR2 ANQGSEA. Trimming pared 4 bases from V and 3 bases from J, leaving 25 bases between. CDR3 loop: CSVVYPRVDIGIYEQYF. The CDR3 nucleotides read TGCAGCGTTGTTTACCCTCGGGTGGACATCGGCATCTACGAGCAGTACTTC.

This clonotype showed up just a few times. The chain employs TRBV20-1 and TRBJ2-3; no firm D call. Trimming left V 0 bases short and J 0 bases short, with 7 bases between. Germline-derived CDR1 and CDR2 are DFQATT and SNEGSKA (reference sequence). The CDR3 consists of 14 residues. CDR3: CSARDWKSTDTQYF. The CDR3 DNA reads as TGCAGTGCTAGAGACTGGAAAAGCACAGATACGCAGTATTTT.

A few counts support this clonotype. The chain employs TRBV29-1 and TRBJ2-5, with D possibly being TRBD1 (5 bases). Germline assignment: CDR1 SQVTM and CDR2 ANQGSEA. The CDR3 sequence is 14 residues long. V was shortened by 2 bases and J by 7 bases, with 17 bases between the two germline ends. The CDR3: CSVEKVGRDGTQYF. CDR3 coding DNA: TGCAGCGTTGAAAAGGTCGGCAGGGATGGGACCCAGTACTTC.

A few counts support this clonotype. The chain joins TRBV7-2 to TRBJ1-5; D is perhaps TRBD1 (5 bases). Germline V CDR1 and CDR2: SGHTA, FQGNSA. The V end lost 3 bases, the J end lost 2 bases, and 11 bases lay between the germline ends. CDR3 length: 15 amino acids. The CDR3 spells CASSFFRGGNQPQHF. CDR3 in DNA: TGTGCCAGCAGCTTTTTCCGGGGGGGCAATCAGCCCCAGCATTTT.

The genes are TRBV7-2 and TRBJ1-2; 9 bases map to TRBD1. Germline CDR1 is SGHTA and CDR2 is FQGNSA. V gave up 1 base and J gave up 5 bases; unmatched junction bases: 14. CDR3 length: 18 residues. The CDR3 coding sequence is TGTGCCAGCAGCTTAGGCTCCGGGACAGGGTCTTTGGGGTATGGCTACACCTTC. Translation gives CASSLGSGTGSLGYGYTF.

This clonotype has more than one count but fewer than ten. The rearrangement uses TRBV7-2 and TRBJ2-7, with 13 nucleotides matching TRBD2. The germline CDR1 and CDR2 sequences are SGHTA and FQGNSA. CDR3 length: 17 amino acids. The junction had 6 bases not matched to a gene; V was cut back by 2 bases and J by 2 bases. The CDR3 DNA follows: TGTGCCAGCAGCTTAAAGTTCGGGACTAGCGGGACCTACGAGCAGTACTTC. Its translation: CASSLKFGTSGTYEQYF.